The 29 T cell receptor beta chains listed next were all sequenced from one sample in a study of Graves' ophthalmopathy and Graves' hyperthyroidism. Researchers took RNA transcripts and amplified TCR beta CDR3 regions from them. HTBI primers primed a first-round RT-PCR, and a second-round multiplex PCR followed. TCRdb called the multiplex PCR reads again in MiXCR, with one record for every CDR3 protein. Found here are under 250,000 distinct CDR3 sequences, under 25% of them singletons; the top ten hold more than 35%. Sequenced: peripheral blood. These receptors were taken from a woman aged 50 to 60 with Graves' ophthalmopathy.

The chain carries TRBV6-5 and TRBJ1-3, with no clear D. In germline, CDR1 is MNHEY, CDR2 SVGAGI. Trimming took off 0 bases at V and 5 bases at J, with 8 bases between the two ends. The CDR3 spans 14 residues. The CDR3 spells CASSYSNRRNTIYF. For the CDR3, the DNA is TGTGCCAGCAGTTACTCGAATAGGAGAAACACCATATATTTT.

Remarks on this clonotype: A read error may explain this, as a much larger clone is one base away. The CDR3 loop is CAGSQNRGPYEQYF. The CDR3 DNA sequence: TGCGCCGGCAGCCAGAACAGGGGGCCCTACGAGCAGTACTTC. The genes are TRBV4-1 and TRBJ2-7, with 9 bases that match TRBD1. The V gene's germline CDR1 is MGHRA and CDR2 YSYEKL. The CDR3 length is 14 residues.

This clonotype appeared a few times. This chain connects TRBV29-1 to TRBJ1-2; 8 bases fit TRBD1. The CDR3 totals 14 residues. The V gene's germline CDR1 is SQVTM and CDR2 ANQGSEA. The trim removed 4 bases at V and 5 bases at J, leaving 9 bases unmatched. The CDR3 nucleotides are TGCAGCGTTGTTCCGGACAGGGCCAAATATGGCTACACCTTC. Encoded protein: CSVVPDRAKYGYTF. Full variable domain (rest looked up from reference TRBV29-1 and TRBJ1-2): SAVISQKPSRDICQRGTSLTIQCQVDSQVTMMFWYRQQPGQSLTLIATANQGSEATYESGFVIDKFPISRPNLTFSTLTVSNMSPEDSSIYLCSVVPDRAKYGYTFGSGTRLTVV.

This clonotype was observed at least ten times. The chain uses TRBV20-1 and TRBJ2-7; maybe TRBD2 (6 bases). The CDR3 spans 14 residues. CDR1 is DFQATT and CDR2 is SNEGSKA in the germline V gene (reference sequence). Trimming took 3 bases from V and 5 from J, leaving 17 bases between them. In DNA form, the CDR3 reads TGCAGTGCTAGGCCTAGCGAGGCTCCTCACGAGCAGTACTTC. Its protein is CSARPSEAPHEQYF.

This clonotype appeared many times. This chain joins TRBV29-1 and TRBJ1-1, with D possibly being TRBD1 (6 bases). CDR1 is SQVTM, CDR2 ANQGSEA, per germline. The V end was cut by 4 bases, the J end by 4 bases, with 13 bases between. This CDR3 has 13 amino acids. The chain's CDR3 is CSVGLSQGTEAFF. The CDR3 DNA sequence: TGCAGCGTTGGGCTATCACAGGGCACTGAAGCTTTCTTT.

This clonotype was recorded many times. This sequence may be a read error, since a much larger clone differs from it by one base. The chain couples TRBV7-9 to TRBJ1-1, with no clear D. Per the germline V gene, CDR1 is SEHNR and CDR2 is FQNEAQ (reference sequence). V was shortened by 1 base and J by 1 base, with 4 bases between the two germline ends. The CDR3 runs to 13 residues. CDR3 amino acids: CASSLEPNTEAFF. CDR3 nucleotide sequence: TGTGCCAGCAGCTTAGAGCCGAACACTGAAGCTTTCTTT.

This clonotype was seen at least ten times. The CDR3 bases are TGTGCCAGCAGCTTAGAGTGGGCAGGGTTTGAGACCCAGTACTTC. This sequence encodes CASSLEWAGFETQYF. The chain combines TRBV7-8 with TRBJ2-5, with a possible D match to TRBD1 (5 bases). Between the trimmed V and J ends, which lost 1 base and 5 bases, there was a span of 14 bases. The CDR3 loop spans 15 amino acids. Germline V gene sequence: CDR1 SGHVS, CDR2 FQNEAQ.

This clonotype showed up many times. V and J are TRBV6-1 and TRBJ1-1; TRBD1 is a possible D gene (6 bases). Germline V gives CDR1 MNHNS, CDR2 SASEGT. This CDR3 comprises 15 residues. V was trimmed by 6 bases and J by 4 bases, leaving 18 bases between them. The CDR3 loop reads CASSSPNRDGTEAFF. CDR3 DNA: TGTGCCAGCAGCTCACCTAACAGGGACGGCACTGAAGCTTTCTTT.

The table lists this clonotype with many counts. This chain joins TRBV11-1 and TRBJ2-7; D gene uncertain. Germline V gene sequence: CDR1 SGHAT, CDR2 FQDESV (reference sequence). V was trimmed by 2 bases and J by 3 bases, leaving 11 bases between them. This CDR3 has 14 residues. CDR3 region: CASSLRPGGYEQYF. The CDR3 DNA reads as TGTGCCAGCAGCTTAAGGCCTGGCGGCTACGAGCAGTACTTC.

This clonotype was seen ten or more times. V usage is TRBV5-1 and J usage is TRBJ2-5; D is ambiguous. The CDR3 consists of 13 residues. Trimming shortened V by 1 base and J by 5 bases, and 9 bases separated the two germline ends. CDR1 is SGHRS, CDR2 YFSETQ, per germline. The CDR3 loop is CASSLSNGETQYF. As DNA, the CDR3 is TGCGCCAGCAGCTTGTCAAACGGCGAGACCCAGTACTTC.

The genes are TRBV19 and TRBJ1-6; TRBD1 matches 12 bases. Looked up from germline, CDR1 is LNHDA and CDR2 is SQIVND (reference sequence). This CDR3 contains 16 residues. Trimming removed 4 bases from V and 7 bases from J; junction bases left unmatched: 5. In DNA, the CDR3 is TGTGCCAGTAGTACCCGGGACAGGGGGCACAATTCACCCCTCCACTTT. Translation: CASSTRDRGHNSPLHF.

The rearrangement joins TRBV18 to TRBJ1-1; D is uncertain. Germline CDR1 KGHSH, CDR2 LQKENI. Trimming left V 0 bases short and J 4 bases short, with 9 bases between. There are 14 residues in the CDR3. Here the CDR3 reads CASSPPGGFTEAFF. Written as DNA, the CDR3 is TGTGCCAGCTCACCACCTGGAGGTTTCACTGAAGCTTTCTTT.

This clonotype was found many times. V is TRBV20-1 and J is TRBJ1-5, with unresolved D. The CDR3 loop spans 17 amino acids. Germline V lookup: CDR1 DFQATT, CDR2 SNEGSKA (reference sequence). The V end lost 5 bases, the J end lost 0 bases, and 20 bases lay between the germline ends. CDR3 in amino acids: CSAVQSVADYSNQPQHF. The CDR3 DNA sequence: TGCAGTGCTGTGCAGTCAGTCGCCGACTATAGCAATCAGCCCCAGCATTTT.

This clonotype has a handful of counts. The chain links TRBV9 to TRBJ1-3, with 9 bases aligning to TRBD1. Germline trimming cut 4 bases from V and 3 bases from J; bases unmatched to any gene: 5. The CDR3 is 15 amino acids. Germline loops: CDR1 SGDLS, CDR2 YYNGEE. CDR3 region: CASSLRTGVGNTIYF. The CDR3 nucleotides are TGTGCCAGCAGCCTAAGGACAGGGGTTGGAAACACCATATATTTT.

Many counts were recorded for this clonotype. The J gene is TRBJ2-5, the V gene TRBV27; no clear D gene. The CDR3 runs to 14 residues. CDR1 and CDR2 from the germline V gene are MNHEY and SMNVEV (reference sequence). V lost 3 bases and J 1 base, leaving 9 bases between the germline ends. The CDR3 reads CASSFAETQETQYF. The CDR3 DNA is TGTGCCAGCAGTTTTGCGGAGACCCAAGAGACCCAGTACTTC.

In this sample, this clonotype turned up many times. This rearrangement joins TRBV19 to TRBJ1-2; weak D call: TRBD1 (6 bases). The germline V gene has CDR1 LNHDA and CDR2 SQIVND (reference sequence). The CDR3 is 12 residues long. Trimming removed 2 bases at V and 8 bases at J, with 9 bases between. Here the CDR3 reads CASSIRGNGYTF. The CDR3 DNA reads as TGTGCCAGTAGTATAAGGGGGAACGGCTACACCTTC.

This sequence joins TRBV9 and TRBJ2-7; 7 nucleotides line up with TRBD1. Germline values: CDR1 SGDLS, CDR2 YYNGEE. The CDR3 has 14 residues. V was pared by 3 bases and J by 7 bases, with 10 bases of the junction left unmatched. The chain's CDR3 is CASSAGTARGEQYF. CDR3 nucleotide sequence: TGTGCCAGCAGCGCCGGGACAGCTAGAGGGGAGCAGTACTTC.

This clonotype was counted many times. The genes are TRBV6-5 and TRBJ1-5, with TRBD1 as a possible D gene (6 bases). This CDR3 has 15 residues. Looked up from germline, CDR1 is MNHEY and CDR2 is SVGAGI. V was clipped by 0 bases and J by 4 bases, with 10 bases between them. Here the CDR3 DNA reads TGTGCCAGCAGTTACTCGGCAGGGGTAAATCAGCCCCAGCATTTT. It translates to CASSYSAGVNQPQHF.

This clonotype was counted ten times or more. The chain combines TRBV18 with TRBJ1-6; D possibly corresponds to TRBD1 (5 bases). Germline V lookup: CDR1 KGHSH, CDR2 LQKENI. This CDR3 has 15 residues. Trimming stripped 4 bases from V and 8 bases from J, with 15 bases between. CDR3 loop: CASSLVPGQDSPLHF. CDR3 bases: TGTGCCAGCTCACTGGTGCCGGGGCAAGATTCACCCCTCCACTTT.

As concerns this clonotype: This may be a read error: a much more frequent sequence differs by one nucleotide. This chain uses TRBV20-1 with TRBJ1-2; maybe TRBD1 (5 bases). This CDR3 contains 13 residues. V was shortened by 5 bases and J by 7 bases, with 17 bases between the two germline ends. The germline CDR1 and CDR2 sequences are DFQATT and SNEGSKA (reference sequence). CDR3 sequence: CSAGVARALGYTF. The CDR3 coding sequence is TGCAGTGCTGGAGTTGCCAGGGCCCTTGGCTACACCTTC.

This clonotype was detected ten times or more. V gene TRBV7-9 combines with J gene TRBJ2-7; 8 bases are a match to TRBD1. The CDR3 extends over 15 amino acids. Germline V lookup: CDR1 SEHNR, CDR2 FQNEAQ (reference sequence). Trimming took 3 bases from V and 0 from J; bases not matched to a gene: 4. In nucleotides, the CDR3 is TGTGCCAGCAGCTTCAGGACAGGGATCTCCTACGAGCAGTACTTC. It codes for CASSFRTGISYEQYF. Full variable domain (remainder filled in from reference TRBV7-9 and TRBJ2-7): DTGVSQNPRHKITKRGQNVTFRCDPISEHNRLYWYRQTLGQGPEFLTYFQNEAQLEKSRLLSDRFSAERPKGSFSTLEIQRTEQGDSAMYLCASSFRTGISYEQYFGPGTRLTVT.

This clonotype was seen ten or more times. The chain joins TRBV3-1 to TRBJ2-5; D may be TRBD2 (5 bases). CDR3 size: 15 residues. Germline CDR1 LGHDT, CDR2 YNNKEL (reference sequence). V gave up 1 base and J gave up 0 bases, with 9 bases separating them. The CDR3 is CASSQGGGDQETQYF. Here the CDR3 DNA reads TGTGCCAGCAGCCAAGGTGGAGGAGACCAAGAGACCCAGTACTTC.

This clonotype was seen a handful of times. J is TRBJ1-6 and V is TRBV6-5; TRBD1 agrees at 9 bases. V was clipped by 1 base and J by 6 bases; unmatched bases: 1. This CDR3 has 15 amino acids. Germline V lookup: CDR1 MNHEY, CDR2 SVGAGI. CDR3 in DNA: TGTGCCAGCAGTTACTTGGACAGGGGTAATTCACCCCTCCACTTT. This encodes CASSYLDRGNSPLHF.

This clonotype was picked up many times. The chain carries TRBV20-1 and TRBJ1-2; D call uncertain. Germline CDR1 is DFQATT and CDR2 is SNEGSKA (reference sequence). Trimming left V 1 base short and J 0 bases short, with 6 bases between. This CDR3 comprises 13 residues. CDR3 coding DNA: TGCAGTGCTAGAGTCAGTTCTAACTATGGCTACACCTTC. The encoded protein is CSARVSSNYGYTF.

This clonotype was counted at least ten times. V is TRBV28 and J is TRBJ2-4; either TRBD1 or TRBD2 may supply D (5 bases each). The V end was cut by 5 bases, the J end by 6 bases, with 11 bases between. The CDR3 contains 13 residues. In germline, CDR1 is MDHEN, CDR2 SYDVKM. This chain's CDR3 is CASSKGPGNIQYF. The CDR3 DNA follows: TGTGCCAGCAGTAAGGGACCTGGAAACATTCAGTACTTC.

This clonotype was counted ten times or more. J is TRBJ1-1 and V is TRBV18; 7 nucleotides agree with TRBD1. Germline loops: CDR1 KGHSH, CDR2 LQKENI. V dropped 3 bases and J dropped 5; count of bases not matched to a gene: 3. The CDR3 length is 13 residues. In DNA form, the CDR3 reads TGTGCCAGCTCACCTACAGGGGTAACTGAAGCTTTCTTT. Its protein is CASSPTGVTEAFF.

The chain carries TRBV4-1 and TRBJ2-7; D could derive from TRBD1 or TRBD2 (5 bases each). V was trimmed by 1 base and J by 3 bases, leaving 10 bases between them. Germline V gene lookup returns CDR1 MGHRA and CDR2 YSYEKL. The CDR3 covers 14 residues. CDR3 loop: CASSQGPRGYEQYF. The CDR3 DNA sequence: TGCGCCAGCAGCCAAGGCCCGAGGGGCTACGAGCAGTACTTC.

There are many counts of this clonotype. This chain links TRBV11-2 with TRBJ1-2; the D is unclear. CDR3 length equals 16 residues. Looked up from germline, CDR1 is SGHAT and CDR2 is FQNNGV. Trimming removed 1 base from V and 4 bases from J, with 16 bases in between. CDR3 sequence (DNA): TGTGCCAGCAGCTTAGTAGGACCCCGACTGAGCTATGGCTACACCTTC. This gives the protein CASSLVGPRLSYGYTF. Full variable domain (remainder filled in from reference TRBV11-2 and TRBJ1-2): EAGVAQSPRYKIIEKRQSVAFWCNPISGHATLYWYQQILGQGPKLLIQFQNNGVVDDSQLPKDRFSAERLKGVDSTLKIQPAKLEDSAVYLCASSLVGPRLSYGYTFGSGTRLTVV.

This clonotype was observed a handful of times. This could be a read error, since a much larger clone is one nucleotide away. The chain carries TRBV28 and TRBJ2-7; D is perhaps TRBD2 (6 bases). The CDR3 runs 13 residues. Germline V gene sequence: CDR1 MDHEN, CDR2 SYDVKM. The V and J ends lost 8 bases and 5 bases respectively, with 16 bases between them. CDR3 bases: TGTGCCAGCGGGGGGTGGGGGAATCACGAGCAGTACTTC. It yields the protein CASGGWGNHEQYF.